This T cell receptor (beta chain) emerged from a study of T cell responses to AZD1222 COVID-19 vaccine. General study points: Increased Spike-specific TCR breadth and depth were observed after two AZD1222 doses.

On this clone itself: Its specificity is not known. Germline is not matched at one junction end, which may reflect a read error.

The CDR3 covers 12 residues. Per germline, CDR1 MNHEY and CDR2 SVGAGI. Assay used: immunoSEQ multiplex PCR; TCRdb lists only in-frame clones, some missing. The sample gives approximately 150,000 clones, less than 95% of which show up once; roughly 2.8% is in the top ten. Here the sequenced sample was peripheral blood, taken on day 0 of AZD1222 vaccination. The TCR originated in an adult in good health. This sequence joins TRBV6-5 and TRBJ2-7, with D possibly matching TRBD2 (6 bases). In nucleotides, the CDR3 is TGTGCCAGCAGTTCGACCACCGGGAGAGAGGAGTTC. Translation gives CASSSTTGREEF.